This is a list of T cell receptor beta chains from one sample in a study of technical replicates of blood from several donors. TCRdb's table, derived via immunoSEQ multiplex PCR, lists solely in-frame clones and lacks some. Of approximately 81,000 clones listed, around 95% were seen once; the top ten hold around 0.37%. The source material was T cells isolated from PBMCs. Receptors originate from a human donor in good health. Each CDR3 is given with its conserved first and last residue. The D gene is left open where the match is weak. The size of a clone is reported for some rows only, either as once, few or many, or as a class for expanded clones.

abundance	v_gene	d_gene	j_gene	CDR3aa	CDR3nt
once	TRBV4-2	-	TRBJ1-1	CASSHVPSEAFF	TGTGCCAGCAGCCATGTCCCTTCTGAAGCTTTCTTT
-	TRBV10-1	-	TRBJ2-7	CASSEFTGVHEQYF	TGCGCCAGCAGTGAGTTTACGGGAGTCCACGAGCAGTACTTC
-	TRBV23-1	-	TRBJ2-6	CASSQLPTASYSGANVLTF	TGCGCCAGCAGTCAATTGCCCACAGCTTCGTACTCTGGGGCCAACGTCCTGACTTTC
-	TRBV9	-	TRBJ2-3	CASSVGSLGLDTQYF	TGTGCCAGCAGCGTAGGAAGTCTAGGTCTAGATACGCAGTATTTT
-	TRBV20-1	-	TRBJ2-3	CGGRRTDTQYF	TGCGGGGGGAGGAGGACGGATACGCAGTATTTT
-	TRBV12-5	-	TRBJ1-3	CASSSRLGNTIYF	TGTGCTAGTTCCTCCAGATTAGGAAACACCATATATTTT
-	TRBV7-8	-	TRBJ1-3	CASSIGTHTSGNTIYF	TGTGCCAGCAGTATTGGGACACATACCTCTGGAAACACCATATATTTT
once	TRBV7-7	TRBD1	TRBJ2-6	CASSQGQVKTDSGANVLTF	TGTGCCAGCAGCCAGGGACAGGTGAAAACAGACTCTGGGGCCAACGTCCTGACTTTC
-	TRBV19	-	TRBJ2-5	CASSLTQETQYF	TGTGCCAGTAGCCTGACACAAGAGACCCAGTACTTC
-	TRBV11-2	TRBD1	TRBJ1-4	CASSFGTGTNEKLFF	TGTGCCAGCAGCTTTGGGACAGGAACTAATGAAAAACTGTTTTTT
-	TRBV6-1	TRBD1	TRBJ2-7	CASSSGTGTRYEQYF	TGTGCCAGCTCTTCCGGGACAGGGACGAGATACGAGCAGTACTTC
-	TRBV11-2	TRBD2	TRBJ2-1	CASSLLAGGSYNEQFF	TGTGCCAGCAGCTTACTAGCGGGAGGCTCCTACAATGAGCAGTTCTTC
-	TRBV9	TRBD1	TRBJ2-7	CASSDGTGTVYEQYF	TGTGCCAGCAGCGATGGGACAGGGACTGTCTACGAGCAGTACTTC
-	TRBV27	TRBD1	TRBJ2-7	CASSLARGRNEQYF	TGTGCCAGCAGTTTGGCCAGGGGGCGCAACGAGCAGTACTTC
-	TRBV6-5	TRBD1	TRBJ1-2	CASRFTGGYLYGYTF	TGTGCCAGCAGGTTCACAGGGGGGTACCTCTATGGCTACACCTTC
-	TRBV29-1	-	TRBJ2-3	CSVEQGEMGTDTQYF	TGCAGCGTTGAACAAGGGGAAATGGGCACAGATACGCAGTATTTT
-	TRBV6-5	-	TRBJ2-7	CASSIAEFYEQYF	TGTGCCAGCAGTATAGCGGAGTTCTACGAGCAGTACTTC
once	TRBV9	-	TRBJ2-7	CASSPPGHTYEQYF	TGTGCCAGCAGCCCGCCGGGACATACCTACGAGCAGTACTTC
-	TRBV28	-	TRBJ1-5	CASSYPDRNQPQHF	TGTGCCAGCAGTTACCCTGACAGGAATCAGCCCCAGCATTTT
-	TRBV7-9	TRBD2	TRBJ2-2	CASSLIAGDDTGELFF	TGTGCCAGCAGCTTAATAGCGGGAGACGACACCGGGGAGCTGTTTTTT
-	TRBV28	TRBD1	TRBJ2-1	CASSPDRGSYNEQFF	TGTGCCAGCAGTCCAGACAGGGGCTCCTACAATGAGCAGTTCTTC
-	TRBV6-5	-	TRBJ1-2	CASSYSQGYYGYTF	TGTGCCAGCAGTTACTCTCAGGGATACTATGGCTACACCTTC
-	TRBV29-1	TRBD1	TRBJ2-7	CSVGGGQGLWEQYF	TGCAGCGTTGGTGGAGGACAGGGTCTTTGGGAGCAGTACTTC
-	TRBV15	TRBD1	TRBJ2-3	CATSSDRERDTQYF	TGTGCCACCAGCAGCGACAGGGAGCGAGATACGCAGTATTTT
-	TRBV6-4	-	TRBJ2-3	CASSSAGRVTDTQYF	TGTGCCAGCAGTTCGGCGGGACGGGTCACAGATACGCAGTATTTT
-	TRBV7-8	TRBD2	TRBJ2-7	CASSWSGRTLYEQYF	TGTGCCAGCAGTTGGAGCGGGAGGACCCTTTACGAGCAGTACTTC
-	TRBV2	TRBD1	TRBJ2-1	CASSPQGAPGNEQFF	TGTGCCAGCAGTCCACAGGGGGCGCCGGGCAATGAGCAGTTCTTC
-	TRBV2	-	TRBJ2-7	CASSGTRSYEQYF	TGTGCCAGCAGTGGCACACGGAGCTACGAGCAGTACTTC
-	TRBV7-9	TRBD1	TRBJ2-7	CASSSGQGYEGEQYF	TGTGCCAGCAGCTCGGGACAGGGTTACGAAGGCGAGCAGTACTTC
-	TRBV18	TRBD1	TRBJ2-5	CASSNRGVQQETQYF	TGTGCCAGCTCAAACAGGGGCGTCCAGCAAGAGACCCAGTACTTC
-	TRBV4-2	-	TRBJ1-3	CASSQDEGSGNTIYF	TGTGCCAGCAGCCAAGACGAGGGTTCTGGAAACACCATATATTTT
-	TRBV5-1	TRBD1	TRBJ2-5	CASSLLGQREETQYF	TGCGCCAGCAGCTTGCTGGGACAGCGAGAAGAGACCCAGTACTTC
-	TRBV9	-	TRBJ2-7	CASSVGGFEQYF	TGTGCCAGCAGCGTAGGCGGATTCGAGCAGTACTTC
-	TRBV7-9	-	TRBJ1-5	CASSGQGDQPQHF	TGTGCCAGCAGTGGGCAGGGCGATCAGCCCCAGCATTTT
once	TRBV12-5	-	TRBJ2-1	CASGSDSSYGDEQFF	TGTGCTAGTGGTTCAGACAGCTCCTATGGTGATGAGCAGTTCTTC
-	TRBV13	-	TRBJ2-7	CASSHTEAGLSSYEQYF	TGTGCCAGCAGCCATACCGAGGCAGGGCTCTCCTCCTACGAGCAGTACTTC
-	TRBV11-2	-	TRBJ2-1	CASSLDSLALRTYNEQFF	TGTGCCAGCAGCTTAGACTCGCTCGCTCTCCGCACTTACAATGAGCAGTTCTTC
-	TRBV19	TRBD2	TRBJ2-1	CASSIRFQREGPYNEQFF	TGTGCCAGTAGTATTCGTTTCCAGCGGGAGGGCCCCTACAATGAGCAGTTCTTC
-	TRBV6-6	TRBD2	TRBJ2-1	CASSYRAASGSYEQFF	TGTGCCAGCAGTTACCGGGCTGCTAGCGGGAGCTATGAGCAGTTCTTC
-	TRBV11-1	TRBD2	TRBJ2-1	CASSLLADHYNEQFF	TGTGCCAGCAGCTTACTAGCGGATCACTACAATGAGCAGTTCTTC
-	TRBV7-8	TRBD2	TRBJ2-7	CASSPGGTSYEQYF	TGTGCCAGCAGCCCGGGAGGGACTTCCTACGAGCAGTACTTC
-	TRBV7-9	TRBD2	TRBJ2-2	CASSFPAGGQRGGELFF	TGTGCCAGCAGCTTTCCAGCGGGAGGACAGCGAGGCGGGGAGCTGTTTTTT
-	TRBV12-5	-	TRBJ2-7	CASGAGTPYEQYF	TGTGCTAGTGGTGCCGGGACACCCTACGAGCAGTACTTC
-	TRBV4-1	-	TRBJ2-5	CASSQGRSPQETQYF	TGCGCCAGCAGCCAAGGTAGGAGTCCCCAAGAGACCCAGTACTTC
-	TRBV28	-	TRBJ2-2	CASSLSWETGELFF	TGTGCCAGCAGTTTATCATGGGAGACCGGGGAGCTGTTTTTT
-	TRBV6-5	-	TRBJ2-5	CASSYDLGAETQYF	TGTGCCAGCAGTTACGATCTGGGGGCAGAGACCCAGTACTTC
-	TRBV25-1	TRBD1	TRBJ1-1	CASRSAGTGTEAFF	TGTGCCAGCAGATCGGCCGGGACAGGGACTGAAGCTTTCTTT
-	TRBV5-4	TRBD2	TRBJ2-2	CASSYGLATGDGELFF	TGTGCCAGCAGCTACGGACTAGCGACCGGGGACGGGGAGCTGTTTTTT
-	TRBV12-5	-	TRBJ2-7	CASGPGPSYEQYF	TGTGCTAGTGGTCCTGGGCCATCCTACGAGCAGTACTTC
-	TRBV25-1	-	TRBJ2-5	CASSEFGGRETQYF	TGTGCCAGCAGTGAATTCGGAGGGAGAGAGACCCAGTACTTC
few	TRBV11-3	-	TRBJ1-1	CASSLGASSTEAFF	TGTGCCAGCAGCTTGGGGGCCTCGAGCACTGAAGCTTTCTTT
once	TRBV6-5	-	TRBJ1-1	CASSYSGGPSEAFF	TGTGCCAGCAGTTACTCCGGGGGGCCCAGTGAAGCTTTCTTT
-	TRBV6-1	TRBD1	TRBJ2-1	CASSWDRDGEQFF	TGTGCCAGCAGTTGGGACAGGGATGGCGAGCAGTTCTTC
-	TRBV2	TRBD2	TRBJ2-5	CASRRTSGRETQYF	TGTGCCAGCAGGCGGACTAGCGGGAGGGAGACCCAGTACTTC